This T cell receptor (beta chain) was obtained from a study of blood T cell repertoires in COVID-19. The V end lost 6 bases, the J end lost 12 bases, and 15 bases lay between the germline ends. Germline CDR1 SNHLY, CDR2 FYNNEI. This CDR3 has 12 amino acids. Participants were aged about 18 to 90 years, lived in 25 or so US areas, and enrolled virtually. Clinical history reported by participants formed the basis on which cohorts were assigned. Profiled with immunoSEQ multiplex PCR; TCRdb holds only in-frame clones, not every one. The sample has fewer than 200,000 clones, about 88% seen once. The origin of this receptor is a woman aged 18-35 years who had recovered from COVID-19. V usage is TRBV2 and J usage is TRBJ2-1, with D maybe TRBD1 (6 bases). Source material: PBMCs or T cells enriched from blood (not recorded which). CDR3 sequence (DNA): TGTGCCAGCAGCTCACACAGGGCTGGGCAGTTCTTC. Protein: CASSSHRAGQFF.